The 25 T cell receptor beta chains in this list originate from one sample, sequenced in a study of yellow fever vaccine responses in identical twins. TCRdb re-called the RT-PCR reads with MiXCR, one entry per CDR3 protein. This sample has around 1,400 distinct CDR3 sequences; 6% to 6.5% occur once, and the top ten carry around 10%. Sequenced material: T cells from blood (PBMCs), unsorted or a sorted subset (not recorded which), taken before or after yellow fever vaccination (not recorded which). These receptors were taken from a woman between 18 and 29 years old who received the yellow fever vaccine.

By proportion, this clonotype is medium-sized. The CDR3 region has the DNA TGCAGTGCTAGAGCTCTAGCGGGAACCTACGAGCAGTACTTC. Translated, it gives CSARALAGTYEQYF. The chain is built from TRBV20-1 and TRBJ2-7; 9 bases agree with TRBD2. The CDR3 is 14 residues long. With 1 base clipped from V and 2 bases from J, the junction kept 3 bases outside the gene matches. Germline CDR1 DFQATT, CDR2 SNEGSKA (reference sequence).

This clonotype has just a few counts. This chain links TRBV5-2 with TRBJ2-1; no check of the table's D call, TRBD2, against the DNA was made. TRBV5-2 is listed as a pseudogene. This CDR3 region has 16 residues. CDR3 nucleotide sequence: TGTGCCAGCAAGATCTCTAGCGGGAGCTCCTACAATGAGCAGTTCTTC. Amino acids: CASKISSGSSYNEQFF.

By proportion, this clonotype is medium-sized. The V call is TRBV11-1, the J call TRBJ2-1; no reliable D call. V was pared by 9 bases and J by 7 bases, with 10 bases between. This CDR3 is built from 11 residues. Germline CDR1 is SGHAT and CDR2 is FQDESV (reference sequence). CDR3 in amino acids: CASTTGNEQFF. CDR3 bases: TGTGCCAGTACTACCGGGAATGAGCAGTTCTTC.

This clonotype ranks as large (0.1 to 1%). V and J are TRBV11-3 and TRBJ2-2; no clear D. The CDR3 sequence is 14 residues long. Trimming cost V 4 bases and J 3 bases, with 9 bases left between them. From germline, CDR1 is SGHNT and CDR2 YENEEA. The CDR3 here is CASSSLYDTGELFF. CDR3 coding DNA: TGTGCCAGCAGCTCCCTTTACGACACCGGGGAGCTGTTTTTT.

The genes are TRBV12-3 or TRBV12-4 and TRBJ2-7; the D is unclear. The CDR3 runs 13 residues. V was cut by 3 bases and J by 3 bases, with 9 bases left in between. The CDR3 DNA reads TGTGCCAGCAGTTTGCGGCCTAACTACGAGCAGTACTTC. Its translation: CASSLRPNYEQYF.

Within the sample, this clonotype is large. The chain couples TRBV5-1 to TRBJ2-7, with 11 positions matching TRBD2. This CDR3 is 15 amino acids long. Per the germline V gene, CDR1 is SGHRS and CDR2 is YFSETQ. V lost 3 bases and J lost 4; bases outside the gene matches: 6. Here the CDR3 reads CASSSGTSGSYEQYF. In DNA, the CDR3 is TGCGCCAGCAGCTCAGGAACTAGCGGGAGTTACGAGCAGTACTTC.

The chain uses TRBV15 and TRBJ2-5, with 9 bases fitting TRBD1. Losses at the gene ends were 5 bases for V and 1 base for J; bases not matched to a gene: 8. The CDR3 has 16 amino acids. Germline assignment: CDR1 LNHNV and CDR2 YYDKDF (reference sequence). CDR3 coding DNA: TGTGCCACCAGCGGCCAGGACAGGGGAGCCCAAGAGACCCAGTACTTC. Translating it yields CATSGQDRGAQETQYF.

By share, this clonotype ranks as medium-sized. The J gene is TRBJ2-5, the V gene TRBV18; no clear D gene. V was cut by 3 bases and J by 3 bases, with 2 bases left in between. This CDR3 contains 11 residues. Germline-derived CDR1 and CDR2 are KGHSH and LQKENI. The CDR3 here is CASSPKETQYF. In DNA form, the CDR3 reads TGTGCCAGCTCACCCAAAGAGACCCAGTACTTC. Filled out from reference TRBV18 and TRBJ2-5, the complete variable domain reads NAGVMQNPRHLVRRRGQEARLRCSPMKGHSHVYWYRQLPEEGLKFMVYLQKENIIDESGMPKERFSAEFPKEGPSILRIQQVVRGDSAAYFCASSPKETQYFGPGTRLLVL.

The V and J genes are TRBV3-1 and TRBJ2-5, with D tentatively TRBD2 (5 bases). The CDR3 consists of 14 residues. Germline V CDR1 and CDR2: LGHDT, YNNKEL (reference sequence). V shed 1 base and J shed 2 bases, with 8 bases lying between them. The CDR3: CASSQGGSQETQYF. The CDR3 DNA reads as TGTGCCAGCAGCCAAGGCGGGTCGCAAGAGACCCAGTACTTC.

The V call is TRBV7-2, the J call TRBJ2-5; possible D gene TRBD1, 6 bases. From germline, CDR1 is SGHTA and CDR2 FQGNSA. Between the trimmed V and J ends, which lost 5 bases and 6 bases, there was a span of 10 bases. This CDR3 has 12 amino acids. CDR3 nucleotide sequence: TGTGCCAGCAGCGAGGGGGTGAAGACCCAGTACTTC. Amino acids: CASSEGVKTQYF.

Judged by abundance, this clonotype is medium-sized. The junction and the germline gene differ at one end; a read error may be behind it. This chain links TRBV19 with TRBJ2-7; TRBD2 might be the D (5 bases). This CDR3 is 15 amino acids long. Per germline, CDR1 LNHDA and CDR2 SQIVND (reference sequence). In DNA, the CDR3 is TGTGCCAGTAGTATCGGAGACTACGGTGCCCACAGCGTCAACTTC. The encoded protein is CASSIGDYGAHSVNF.

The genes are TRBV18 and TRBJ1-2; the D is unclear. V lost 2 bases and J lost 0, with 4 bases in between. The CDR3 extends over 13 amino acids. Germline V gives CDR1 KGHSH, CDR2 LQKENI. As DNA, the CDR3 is TGTGCCAGCTCACCAGGGGCTAACTATGGCTACACCTTC. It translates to CASSPGANYGYTF.

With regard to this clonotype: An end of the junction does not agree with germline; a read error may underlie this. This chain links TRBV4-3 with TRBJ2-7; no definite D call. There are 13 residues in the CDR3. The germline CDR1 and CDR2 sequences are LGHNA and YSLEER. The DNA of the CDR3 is TGCGCCAGCAGCCATGATTTCTCCCACGAGCAGTACTTC. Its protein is CASSHDFSHEQYF.

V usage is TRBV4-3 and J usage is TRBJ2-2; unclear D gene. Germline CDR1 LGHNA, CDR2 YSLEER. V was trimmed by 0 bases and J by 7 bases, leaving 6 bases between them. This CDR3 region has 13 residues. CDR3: CASSQDRIGELFF. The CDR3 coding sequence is TGCGCCAGCAGCCAAGATAGAATCGGGGAGCTGTTTTTT.

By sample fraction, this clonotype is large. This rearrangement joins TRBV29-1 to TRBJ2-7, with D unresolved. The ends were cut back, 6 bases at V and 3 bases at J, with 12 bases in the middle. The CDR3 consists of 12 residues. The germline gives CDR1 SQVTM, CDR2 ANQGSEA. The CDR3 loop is CSVILDVYEQYF. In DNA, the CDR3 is TGCAGCGTGATATTGGACGTCTACGAGCAGTACTTC.

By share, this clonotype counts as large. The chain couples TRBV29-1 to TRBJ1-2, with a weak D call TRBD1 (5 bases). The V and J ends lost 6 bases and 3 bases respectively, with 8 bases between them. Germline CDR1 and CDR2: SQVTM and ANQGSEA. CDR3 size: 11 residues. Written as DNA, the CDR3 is TGCAGCGTGACACAGGACTATGGCTACACCTTC. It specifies CSVTQDYGYTF.

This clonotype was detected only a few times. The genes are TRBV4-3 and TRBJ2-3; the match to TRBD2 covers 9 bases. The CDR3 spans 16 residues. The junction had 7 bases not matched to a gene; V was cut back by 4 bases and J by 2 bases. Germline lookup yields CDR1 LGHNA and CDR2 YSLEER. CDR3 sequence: CASSRLLAGITDTQYF. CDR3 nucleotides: TGCGCCAGCAGCCGCCTGCTAGCGGGGATCACAGATACGCAGTATTTT.

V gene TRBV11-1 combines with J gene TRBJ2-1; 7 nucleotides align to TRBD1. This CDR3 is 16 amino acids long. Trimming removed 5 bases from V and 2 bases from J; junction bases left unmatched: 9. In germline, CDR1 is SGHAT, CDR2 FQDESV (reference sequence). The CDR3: CASSPRDSRAYNEQFF. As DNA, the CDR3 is TGTGCCAGCAGCCCGAGGGACAGTCGAGCCTACAATGAGCAGTTCTTC.

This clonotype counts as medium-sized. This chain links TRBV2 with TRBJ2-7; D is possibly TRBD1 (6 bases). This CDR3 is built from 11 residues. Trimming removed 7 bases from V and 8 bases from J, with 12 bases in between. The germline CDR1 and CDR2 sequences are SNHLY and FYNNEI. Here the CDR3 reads CASKLTGKQYF. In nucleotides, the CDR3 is TGTGCCAGCAAACTTACAGGGAAGCAGTACTTC.

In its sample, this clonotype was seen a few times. The CDR3 DNA follows: TGTGCCAGCAGCCAAGATATCGGACTAGCGGGAGCATACGAGCAGTTCTTC. Amino acids: CASSQDIGLAGAYEQFF. This chain links TRBV3-1 with TRBJ2-1, with TRBD2 matching 13 bases. The CDR3 extends over 17 amino acids. CDR1 LGHDT and CDR2 YNNKEL come from the germline V gene (reference sequence). V lost 0 bases to trimming and J lost 10 bases; unmatched junction nucleotides: 9.

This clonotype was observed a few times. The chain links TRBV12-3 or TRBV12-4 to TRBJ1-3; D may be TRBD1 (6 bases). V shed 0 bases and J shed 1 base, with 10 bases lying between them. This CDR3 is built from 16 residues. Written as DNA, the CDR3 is TGTGCCAGCAGTTTAGCGGGGGCGGATTCTGGAAACACCATATATTTT. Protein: CASSLAGADSGNTIYF.

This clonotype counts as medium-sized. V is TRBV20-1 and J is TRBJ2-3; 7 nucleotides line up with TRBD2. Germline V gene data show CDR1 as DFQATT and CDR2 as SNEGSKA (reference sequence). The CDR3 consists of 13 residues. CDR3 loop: CRGGDRGTDTQYF. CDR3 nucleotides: TGCAGGGGGGGGGACCGAGGCACAGATACGCAGTATTTT.

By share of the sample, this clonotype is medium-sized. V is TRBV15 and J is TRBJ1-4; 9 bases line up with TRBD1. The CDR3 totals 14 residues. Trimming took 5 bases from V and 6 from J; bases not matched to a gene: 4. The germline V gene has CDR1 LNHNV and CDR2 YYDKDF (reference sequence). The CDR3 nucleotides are TGTGCCACCAGCCGGGACAGGGCGGATGAAAAACTGTTTTTT. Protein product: CATSRDRADEKLFF.

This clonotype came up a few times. The CDR3 nucleotides read TGCGCCAGCAGTGAGTTCCCGCTCGGCAATGAGCAGTTCTTC. Translation: CASSEFPLGNEQFF. The chain combines TRBV10-2 with TRBJ2-1; D is unresolved. The V end lost 1 base, the J end lost 6 bases, and 10 bases lay between the germline ends. Germline V gene data show CDR1 as WSHSY and CDR2 as SAAADI. CDR3 length equals 14 residues.

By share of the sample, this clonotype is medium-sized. CDR3 DNA: TGTGCCAGCAGCCAGTGGACTAGCGATTCCTACAATGAGCAGTTCTTC. It encodes CASSQWTSDSYNEQFF. The chain links TRBV6-1 to TRBJ2-1; 9 bases line up with TRBD2. The CDR3 is made up of 16 amino acids. J lost 1 base, V lost 6 bases, and 7 bases had no gene match. Per germline, CDR1 MNHNS and CDR2 SASEGT.